This is a list of T cell receptor beta chains from one sample in a study of cytomegalovirus exposure and HLA in healthy donors. Sequencing was performed with immunoSEQ multiplex PCR; in TCRdb, only in-frame clones are kept and a portion is missing. The sample contains some 130,000 clones, approximately 88% of which appear only once. Sequences were obtained from PBMCs. These TCRs come from a woman between 18 and 29 years old in good health and CMV-seropositive. Each CDR3 is given without its conserved first and last residue.

j_call,v_call,cdr3_aa
TRBJ2-5,TRBV15,ATSRVRDSFETQY
TRBJ2-1,TRBV2,ASSIRDRGSNEQF
TRBJ2-7,TRBV30,AWKSGLHYEQY
TRBJ1-1,TRBV5-1,ASSEGQWRTEAF
TRBJ2-1,TRBV9,ASAERGGGHNEQF
TRBJ1-2,TRBV5-4,ASNGQGDGYT
TRBJ2-1,TRBV29-1,SVRVQGLF
TRBJ2-7,TRBV29-1,SVGVPGGEQY
TRBJ1-3,TRBV7-9,ASSQKPPDRANTIY
TRBJ2-1,TRBV27,ASSFGGGAEQF
TRBJ2-7,TRBV25-1,ASSVGHAYEQY
TRBJ2-2,TRBV7-2,ASMIQRVNTGELF
TRBJ2-1,TRBV2,ASSVRSSGNEQF
TRBJ1-1,TRBV9,ASSNRGNTEAF
TRBJ1-2,TRBV5-1,ASSLNRVGGYT
TRBJ2-4,TRBV4-1,ASSQAEFGGAKNIQY
TRBJ1-5,TRBV10-3,AIGTGASGNQPQH
TRBJ2-2,TRBV6-1,ASRRTLTNTGELF
TRBJ2-3,TRBV9,ASSVDTSGRTNTQY
TRBJ1-1,TRBV6-5,ASRTDRGMNTEAF
TRBJ2-3,TRBV30,AWSVSRWLAARRGTDTQY
TRBJ2-1,TRBV27,ASSLQRGVSSYNEQF